A single sample gave rise to the 31 T cell receptor beta chains below, sequenced in a study of blood T cells in healthy people across ages. Primers used in a second PCR of roughly 6 to 11 cycles were a sample-barcoded 5' primer and a J-beta primer mix. In TCRdb, the 5' RACE reads were re-called with MiXCR into one record per CDR3 protein. This table holds 650,000 to 800,000 distinct CDR3 sequences, roughly 44% found once. The sequenced sample was blood. The receptors stem from a man aged 60-69 years in good health.

This clonotype was counted only a few times. V usage is TRBV20-1 and J usage is TRBJ2-1, with TRBD1 matching over 10 bases. With 2 bases clipped from V and 7 bases from J, the junction kept 8 bases outside the gene matches. Germline CDR1 is DFQATT and CDR2 is SNEGSKA (reference sequence). The CDR3 is 15 residues long. The CDR3 region is CSARSPGQGSNEQFF. CDR3 DNA: TGCAGTGCTAGATCACCGGGACAGGGGTCAAATGAGCAGTTCTTC.

This clonotype has only a few counts. The V gene is TRBV28, the J gene TRBJ1-2, with 7 nucleotides matching TRBD1. The CDR3 has 13 amino acids. The V and J ends lost 6 bases and 3 bases, in that order; junction bases with no gene match: 4. Germline lookup yields CDR1 MDHEN and CDR2 SYDVKM. CDR3 sequence: CASRATGDYGYTF. Here the CDR3 DNA reads TGTGCCAGCAGAGCTACAGGGGACTATGGCTACACCTTC.

This clonotype turned up a few times. This chain links TRBV25-1 with TRBJ1-2; 8 bases line up with TRBD1. Trimming at V came to 4 bases and at J to 8 bases, leaving 9 bases not matched to a gene. CDR3 length equals 14 residues. The germline V gene has CDR1 MGHDK and CDR2 SYGVNS. The CDR3 DNA reads as TGTGCCAGCAGTGGGACAGGGAAATTCGAGGGCTACACCTTC. It is translated as CASSGTGKFEGYTF.

This clonotype came up a few times. V usage is TRBV29-1 and J usage is TRBJ2-5; 8 nucleotides match TRBD2. Losses at the gene ends were 4 bases for V and 4 bases for J; bases not matched to a gene: 8. This CDR3 is 14 amino acids long. Germline V CDR1 and CDR2: SQVTM, ANQGSEA. The CDR3 is CSVAGGPGIETQYF. In DNA, the CDR3 is TGCAGCGTTGCGGGGGGGCCGGGGATAGAGACCCAGTACTTC.

This clonotype has more than one count but fewer than ten. The V call is TRBV2, the J call TRBJ2-7; TRBD2 matches at 7 bases. Germline V gives CDR1 SNHLY, CDR2 FYNNEI. The CDR3 is made up of 13 amino acids. Trimming took 10 bases from V and 3 from J; bases not matched to a gene: 9. The CDR3 sequence: CATGGGVGYEQYF. The CDR3 DNA sequence: TGTGCCACCGGTGGGGGGGTTGGCTACGAGCAGTACTTC.

A single count supports this clonotype. The V call is TRBV14, the J call TRBJ1-6; possibly TRBD1 for D (5 bases). V lost 4 bases, J lost 9 bases, and 13 bases lay in between. Germline CDR1 SGHDN, CDR2 FVKESK. The CDR3 is 14 residues long. CDR3 in amino acids: CASSPGTQASPLHF. DNA of the CDR3: TGTGCCAGCAGCCCCGGGACGCAGGCTTCACCCCTCCACTTT.

Turning to this clonotype: An end of the junction does not agree with germline; a read error may underlie this. This sequence joins TRBV5-1 and TRBJ1-4; perhaps TRBD1 as D (5 bases). Germline V gives CDR1 SGHRS, CDR2 YFSETQ. The CDR3 extends over 16 amino acids. In nucleotides, the CDR3 is TGCGCCAGCAGCTTGGCCAAGACCGGGACGAATGAAAAACTATTTTTT. It translates to CASSLAKTGTNEKLFF.

The chain has TRBV25-1 and TRBJ2-7; unclear D gene. CDR1 is MGHDK and CDR2 is SYGVNS in the germline V gene. This CDR3 has 14 amino acids. V lost 1 base, J lost 1 base, and 8 bases lay in between. CDR3 region: CASSEWVESYEQYF. The CDR3 DNA reads TGTGCCAGCAGTGAATGGGTGGAGTCCTACGAGCAGTACTTC.

This clonotype was found a few times. This chain connects TRBV3-1 to TRBJ2-7; 9 bases are a match to TRBD1. The CDR3 is 16 residues long. Germline values: CDR1 LGHDT, CDR2 YNNKEL (reference sequence). V dropped 1 base and J dropped 2; count of bases not matched to a gene: 6. The CDR3 here is CASSQGGGTGTYEQYF. CDR3 nucleotides: TGTGCCAGCAGCCAAGGGGGCGGGACAGGGACCTACGAGCAGTACTTC.

To note about this clonotype: This may come from a read error, since a much larger clone is one base off. The rearrangement joins TRBV5-6 to TRBJ2-5; 7 bases fit TRBD1. With the DNA end fitting TRBJ2-7 better, the J assignment may be wrong. This CDR3 comprises 15 residues. Germline assignment: CDR1 SGHDT and CDR2 YYEEEE. The CDR3 sequence is CACSLGQLVSDEQYF. The DNA for the CDR3 is TGTGCCTGCAGCTTGGGACAGTTGGTATCTGACGAGCAGTACTTC.

This chain connects TRBV6-5 to TRBJ1-2; maybe TRBD1 (6 bases). CDR1 is MNHEY and CDR2 is SVGAGI in the germline V gene. The CDR3 runs 13 residues. V gave up 6 bases and J gave up 3 bases, with 11 bases separating them. CDR3 DNA: TGTGCCAGCAGACAGGGTTTGTACTATGGCTACACCTTC. It specifies CASRQGLYYGYTF.

The chain is built from TRBV7-2 and TRBJ2-7; D not resolved. The CDR3 covers 13 residues. The V end was cut by 4 bases, the J end by 2 bases, with 9 bases between. CDR1 SGHTA and CDR2 FQGNSA come from the germline V gene. The CDR3 reads CASSSRIAYEQYF. The CDR3 DNA is TGTGCCAGCAGCTCTAGGATCGCCTACGAGCAGTACTTC.

This clonotype has more than one count but fewer than ten. The chain combines TRBV6-2 or TRBV6-3 with TRBJ2-1; D gene ambiguous. Germline-derived CDR1 and CDR2 are MNHEY and SVGEGT. This CDR3 is 14 amino acids long. Between the trimmed V and J ends, which lost 5 bases and 4 bases, there was a span of 12 bases. CDR3 nucleotides: TGTGCCAGCAGTCAGACGACGGGTTACAATGAGCAGTTCTTC. Its protein is CASSQTTGYNEQFF.

This chain connects TRBV5-1 to TRBJ2-3; the match to TRBD1 covers 9 bases. This CDR3 region has 17 residues. Germline values: CDR1 SGHRS, CDR2 YFSETQ. The trim removed 2 bases at V and 1 base at J, leaving 8 bases unmatched. The CDR3 loop is CASSFGTRDRGTDTQYF. DNA of the CDR3: TGCGCCAGCAGCTTCGGAACTCGGGACAGGGGCACAGATACGCAGTATTTT. Using reference TRBV5-1 and TRBJ2-3 for the parts outside the CDR3, the full variable domain is KAGVTQTPRYLIKTRGQQVTLSCSPISGHRSVSWYQQTPGQGLQFLFEYFSETQRNKGNFPGRFSGRQFSNSRSEMNVSTLELGDSALYLCASSFGTRDRGTDTQYFGPGTRLTVL.

This clonotype was found a few times. V gene TRBV12-3 or TRBV12-4 combines with J gene TRBJ2-1; D possibly corresponds to TRBD2 (7 bases). V shed 8 bases and J shed 8 bases, with 22 bases lying between them. The CDR3 sequence is 15 residues long. DNA of the CDR3: TGTGCCAGCTGCCGAGGGGGGGGGACTACAGATGAGCAGTTCTTC. It is translated as CASCRGGGTTDEQFF.

The chain links TRBV3-1 to TRBJ2-7; a weak D match, TRBD2 (7 bases). This CDR3 region has 15 residues. V dropped 0 bases and J dropped 2 bases, with 11 bases sitting between them. Per the germline V gene, CDR1 is LGHDT and CDR2 is YNNKEL (reference sequence). CDR3 protein: CASSQDPGGTYEQYF. The CDR3 nucleotides are TGTGCCAGCAGCCAAGATCCGGGGGGCACCTACGAGCAGTACTTC.

The chain uses TRBV7-2 and TRBJ2-7, with 10 positions matching TRBD2. Per germline, CDR1 SGHTA and CDR2 FQGNSA. The CDR3 has 15 amino acids. The junction had 10 bases not matched to a gene; V was cut back by 5 bases and J by 6 bases. The CDR3 protein is CASSTLAGATLEQYF. CDR3 nucleotide sequence: TGTGCCAGCAGCACCCTAGCGGGAGCTACTCTCGAGCAGTACTTC. The variable domain in full, with the rest retrieved from reference TRBV7-2 and TRBJ2-7, is GAGVSQSPSNKVTEKGKDVELRCDPISGHTALYWYRQSLGQGLEFLIYFQGNSAPDKSGLPSDRFSAERTGGSVSTLTIQRTQQEDSAVYLCASSTLAGATLEQYFGPGTRLTVT.

The V gene is TRBV4-3, the J gene TRBJ2-5; 8 bases map to TRBD1. CDR3 length: 13 residues. Unmatched junction bases numbered 4, after V lost 5 bases and J lost 5 bases. Germline CDR1 and CDR2: LGHNA and YSLEER. The CDR3 sequence: CASSSGGHETQYF. CDR3 nucleotides: TGCGCCAGCAGCTCAGGGGGCCATGAGACCCAGTACTTC.

This clonotype was counted at least ten times. This sequence joins TRBV4-3 and TRBJ2-1; no firm D call. This CDR3 spans 13 amino acids. Germline CDR1 LGHNA, CDR2 YSLEER. Deletions cut 5 bases from V and 6 bases from J, with 11 bases between. The CDR3 bases are TGCGCCAGCAGCAGGGCCGGTGGCAATGAGCAGTTCTTC. Its translation is CASSRAGGNEQFF.

The J gene is TRBJ1-4, the V gene TRBV29-1; D gene ambiguous. V was cut by 6 bases and J by 8 bases, with 10 bases left in between. CDR1 SQVTM and CDR2 ANQGSEA come from the germline V gene. The CDR3 consists of 11 residues. CDR3 bases: TGCAGCGTACGTTCATGGGAAAAACTGTTTTTT. It is translated as CSVRSWEKLFF.

The chain is built from TRBV6-1 and TRBJ1-5; D unresolved. The ends were cut back, 0 bases at V and 6 bases at J, with 6 bases in the middle. Germline loops: CDR1 MNHNS, CDR2 SASEGT. The CDR3 is 13 amino acids. CDR3 bases: TGTGCCAGCAGTGAAGCGCCGGGTCAGCCCCAGCATTTT. As protein: CASSEAPGQPQHF.

V is TRBV12-3 or TRBV12-4 and J is TRBJ2-1; the D is unclear. The CDR3 totals 13 residues. Trimming removed 6 bases at V and 5 bases at J, with 11 bases between. The CDR3 loop reads CASRLNQDNEQFF. The DNA for the CDR3 is TGTGCCAGCAGACTGAATCAGGACAATGAGCAGTTCTTC.

There are a few counts of this clonotype. This chain connects TRBV21-1 to TRBJ1-2; whether TRBD1, the table's D call, matches the DNA was not checked. TRBV21-1 is designated a pseudogene. This CDR3 is built from 16 residues. Here the CDR3 reads CASSKRQGVLNYGYTF. As DNA, the CDR3 is TGTGCCAGCAGCAAAAGACAGGGGGTTCTAAACTATGGCTACACCTTC.

This clonotype has just a few counts. The chain couples TRBV10-3 to TRBJ2-1; no definite D call. The CDR3 length is 12 residues. V lost 4 bases, J lost 5 bases, and 6 bases lay in between. Germline-derived CDR1 and CDR2 are ENHRY and SYGVKD. In nucleotides, the CDR3 is TGTGCCATCAGTGGGGGAAACAATGAGCAGTTCTTC. Amino acids: CAISGGNNEQFF.

V gene TRBV2 combines with J gene TRBJ2-1; D may be TRBD2 (6 bases). Trimming took off 3 bases at V and 5 bases at J, with 14 bases between the two ends. Germline assignment: CDR1 SNHLY and CDR2 FYNNEI. The CDR3 length is 15 residues. This CDR3 is CASSDRREANNEQFF. In DNA, the CDR3 is TGTGCCAGCAGTGATCGCAGGGAGGCTAACAATGAGCAGTTCTTC.

This clonotype appeared a few times. The chain employs TRBV7-2 and TRBJ2-5, with D possibly TRBD2 on 7 matching bases. With the DNA end fitting TRBJ2-7 better, the J assignment may be wrong. The CDR3 loop spans 15 amino acids. Germline-derived CDR1 and CDR2 are SGHTA and FQGNSA. CDR3 residues: CASSSRGGAIDEQYF. CDR3 nucleotide sequence: TGTGCCAGCAGCTCGAGGGGGGGGGCCATAGACGAGCAGTACTTC.

This clonotype was seen only a few times. The rearrangement uses TRBV24-1 and TRBJ2-1, with 10 bases aligning to TRBD1. CDR1 KGHDR and CDR2 SFDVKD come from the germline V gene. V was clipped by 9 bases and J by 7 bases; unmatched bases: 8. This CDR3 is 14 amino acids long. Here the CDR3 DNA reads TGTGCCACCTCTCCGGGGACAGGGGTTAATGAGCAGTTCTTC. Encoded protein: CATSPGTGVNEQFF.

The V and J genes are TRBV7-2 and TRBJ2-3; D may correspond to TRBD1 or TRBD2 (5 bases each). Between the trimmed V and J ends, which lost 3 bases and 11 bases, there was a span of 24 bases. Germline assignment: CDR1 SGHTA and CDR2 FQGNSA. The CDR3 covers 16 residues. The CDR3 sequence is CASSLTPGPPSYGQYF. The CDR3, as DNA: TGTGCCAGCAGCTTGACCCCGGGGCCTCCCTCTTATGGGCAGTATTTT.

The gene calls are TRBV12-3 or TRBV12-4 and TRBJ2-1, with D possibly TRBD2 on 6 matching bases. The DNA end is a closer match to TRBJ2-7, so the J assignment may be wrong. The CDR3 covers 14 residues. The CDR3, as DNA: TGTGCCAGCAGTTTTGGCGGGGAAAACAATGAGCAGTACTTC. It yields the protein CASSFGGENNEQYF.

The chain joins TRBV7-2 to TRBJ2-1; tentatively, D is TRBD1 (6 bases). This CDR3 is 12 amino acids long. In germline, CDR1 is SGHTA, CDR2 FQGNSA. Trimming left V 5 bases short and J 15 bases short, with 17 bases between. The CDR3 here is CASSPRRTASFF. In nucleotides, the CDR3 is TGTGCCAGCAGCCCTCGCAGGACAGCCTCGTTCTTC.

The J gene is TRBJ1-2, the V gene TRBV12-3 or TRBV12-4; D might be TRBD1 (5 bases). This CDR3 is 14 amino acids long. The V gene lost 7 bases and the J gene lost 4 bases, with 16 bases spanning the gap. CDR3 in amino acids: CASNTGTASYGYTF. For the CDR3, the DNA is TGTGCCAGCAATACCGGGACGGCTAGCTATGGCTACACCTTC.